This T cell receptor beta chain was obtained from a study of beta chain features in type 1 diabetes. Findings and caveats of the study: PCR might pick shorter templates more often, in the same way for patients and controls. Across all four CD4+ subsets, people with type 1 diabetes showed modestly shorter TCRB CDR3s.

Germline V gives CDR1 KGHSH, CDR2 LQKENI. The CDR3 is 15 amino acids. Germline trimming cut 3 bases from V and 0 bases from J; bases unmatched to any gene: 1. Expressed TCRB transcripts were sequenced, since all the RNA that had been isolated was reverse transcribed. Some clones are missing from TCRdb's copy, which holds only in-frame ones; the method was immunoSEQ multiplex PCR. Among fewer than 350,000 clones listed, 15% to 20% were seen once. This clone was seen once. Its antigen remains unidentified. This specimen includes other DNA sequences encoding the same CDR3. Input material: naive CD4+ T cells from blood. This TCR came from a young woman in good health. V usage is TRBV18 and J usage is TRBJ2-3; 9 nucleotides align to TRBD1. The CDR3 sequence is CASSPGQGSTDTQYF. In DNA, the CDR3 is TGTGCCAGCTCACCGGGACAGGGTAGCACAGATACGCAGTATTTT. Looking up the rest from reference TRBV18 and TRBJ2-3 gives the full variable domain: NAGVMQNPRHLVRRRGQEARLRCSPMKGHSHVYWYRQLPEEGLKFMVYLQKENIIDESGMPKERFSAEFPKEGPSILRIQQVVRGDSAAYFCASSPGQGSTDTQYFGPGTRLTVL.